These 26 T cell receptor beta chains were all obtained from the same sample, sequenced in a study of cytomegalovirus exposure and HLA in healthy donors. PCR was performed using 60 Vbeta and 13 Jbeta primers. Libraries were prepared by immunoSEQ multiplex PCR; TCRdb keeps only in-frame clonotypes and omits some of them. Of 150,000 to 200,000 clones in the sample, about three quarters were seen once. The material sequenced was PBMCs. The source of these receptors is a woman aged 40 to 55 in good health and CMV-seropositive.

The table lists this clone with a few counts. The chain couples TRBV4-3 to TRBJ2-7; possible D gene TRBD1, 7 bases. Germline values: CDR1 LGHNA, CDR2 YSLEER. The CDR3 has 16 residues. V was trimmed by 0 bases and J by 2 bases, leaving 14 bases between them. The CDR3 sequence: CASSQEYQGGTYEQYF. The DNA of the CDR3 is TGCGCCAGCAGCCAAGAATACCAGGGGGGTACCTACGAGCAGTACTTC.

The genes are TRBV6-5 and TRBJ2-5; 12 bases are shared with TRBD2. V gave up 4 bases and J gave up 5 bases; unmatched junction bases: 8. The germline V gene encodes CDR1 MNHEY and CDR2 SVGAGI. This CDR3 spans 16 amino acids. The CDR3 region is CASSFRTSGVGETQYF. The CDR3 DNA reads as TGTGCCAGCAGTTTCCGGACTAGCGGGGTAGGGGAGACCCAGTACTTC.

The DNA for the CDR3 is TGTGCCAGCAGTTTATGGGCAGGGACTAATGAAAAACTGTTTTTT. Its translation: CASSLWAGTNEKLFF. J is TRBJ1-4 and V is TRBV27; perhaps TRBD1 as D (5 bases). The CDR3 has 15 amino acids. V was cut by 1 base and J by 2 bases, with 8 bases left in between. From germline, CDR1 is MNHEY and CDR2 SMNVEV (reference sequence).

The chain combines TRBV19 with TRBJ1-5, with D unresolved. Germline lookup yields CDR1 LNHDA and CDR2 SQIVND (reference sequence). V gave up 1 base and J gave up 8 bases, with 9 bases separating them. There are 13 residues in the CDR3. This chain's CDR3 is CASSIGGSEPQHF. The CDR3 bases are TGTGCCAGTAGTATAGGCGGTTCGGAGCCCCAGCATTTT.

A word on this clone: Other DNA sequences in the same sample also yield this CDR3. J is TRBJ1-6 and V is TRBV5-4, with TRBD1 as a possible D gene (5 bases). This CDR3 has 14 residues. Germline V lookup: CDR1 SGHNT, CDR2 YYREEE (reference sequence). The V end was cut by 4 bases, the J end by 10 bases, with 15 bases between. CDR3 loop: CASSPERGNSPLHF. The CDR3 DNA follows: TGTGCCAGCAGCCCCGAGCGGGGGAACTCACCCCTCCACTTT.

The V call is TRBV7-9, the J call TRBJ2-6, with D possibly matching TRBD2 (6 bases). Trimming stripped 4 bases from V and 1 base from J, with 14 bases between. The CDR3 is made up of 17 amino acids. Per germline, CDR1 SEHNR and CDR2 FQNEAQ (reference sequence). This CDR3 is CASSSGTGGSGANVLTF. CDR3 DNA: TGTGCCAGCAGCTCCGGGACTGGGGGGTCTGGGGCCAACGTCCTGACTTTC.

The rearrangement joins TRBV2 to TRBJ2-5; D possibly corresponds to TRBD2 (6 bases). Germline V gene sequence: CDR1 SNHLY, CDR2 FYNNEI. CDR3 size: 14 residues. The V gene lost 3 bases and the J gene lost 1 base, with 9 bases spanning the gap. The CDR3 is CASSEIGGQETQYF. The CDR3 coding sequence is TGTGCCAGCAGTGAGATCGGGGGCCAAGAGACCCAGTACTTC.

There are a few counts of this clone. The CDR3 nucleotides read TGTGCCTGGAGTGTACGGGGGGATACGCAGTATTTT. As protein: CAWSVRGDTQYF. The chain joins TRBV30 to TRBJ2-3; maybe TRBD2 (6 bases). V was pared by 0 bases and J by 6 bases, with 7 bases between. Looked up from germline, CDR1 is GTSNPN and CDR2 is SVGIG (reference sequence). There are 12 residues in the CDR3.

The CDR3 region is CASSSLGVTTYNEQFF. The CDR3 DNA is TGTGCCAGCAGTTCCCTGGGCGTAACGACCTACAATGAGCAGTTCTTC. V is TRBV28 and J is TRBJ2-1, with D hard to call. The CDR3 is 16 residues long. Trimming removed 4 bases at V and 2 bases at J, with 15 bases between. In germline, CDR1 is MDHEN, CDR2 SYDVKM.

The V gene is TRBV23-1, the J gene TRBJ2-5; 10 bases fit TRBD1. TRBV23-1 is treated as an ORF (open reading frame) with a function not yet certain. V shed 2 bases, J shed 7 bases, and the junction held 13 bases outside the gene matches. This CDR3 contains 17 residues. The CDR3 DNA sequence: TGCGCCAGCAGTCAACCGACAGGGGGACAGGGGATGCGGACCCAGTACTTC. It encodes CASSQPTGGQGMRTQYF.

The V and J genes are TRBV27 and TRBJ1-5; TRBD1 aligns across 8 bases. Germline CDR1 and CDR2: MNHEY and SMNVEV (reference sequence). J lost 6 bases, V lost 5 bases, and 9 bases had no gene match. This CDR3 is 15 amino acids long. CDR3 loop: CASSRRTGMGQPQHF. The DNA for the CDR3 is TGTGCCAGCAGTCGAAGGACAGGGATGGGTCAGCCCCAGCATTTT.

J is TRBJ1-1 and V is TRBV18, with TRBD1 identical over 8 bases. J was trimmed by 1 base and V by 4 bases; bases with no gene match: 5. This CDR3 is built from 15 residues. Germline V gene sequence: CDR1 KGHSH, CDR2 LQKENI. The CDR3 spells CASSRGQAGNTEAFF. DNA of the CDR3: TGTGCCAGCTCACGGGGACAGGCAGGGAACACTGAAGCTTTCTTT.

V and J are TRBV5-1 and TRBJ1-4; D unresolved. V lost 0 bases and J 1 base, leaving 10 bases between the germline ends. Germline V CDR1 and CDR2: SGHRS, YFSETQ. This CDR3 has 16 amino acids. The CDR3: CASSLGGWQTNEKLFF. DNA of the CDR3: TGCGCCAGCAGCTTGGGAGGTTGGCAAACTAATGAAAAACTGTTTTTT.

This clone appeared a few times. This rearrangement joins TRBV6-1 to TRBJ2-7; 8 bases map to TRBD2. CDR1 and CDR2 from the germline V gene are MNHNS and SASEGT. The CDR3 loop spans 15 amino acids. V lost 1 base, J lost 1 base, and 3 bases stayed unmatched. The CDR3, as DNA: TGTGCCAGCAGTGAAGTTAGCGGGAAGTCCTACGAGCAGTACTTC. This gives the protein CASSEVSGKSYEQYF.

This clone was counted a single time. The V and J genes are TRBV6-5 and TRBJ2-7, with a tentative D call TRBD1 (5 bases). V lost 7 bases and J 3 bases, leaving 19 bases between the germline ends. The CDR3 contains 15 residues. Germline CDR1 MNHEY, CDR2 SVGAGI. The CDR3 sequence: CASNPTGKGDYEQYF. CDR3 nucleotides: TGTGCCAGCAACCCCACAGGCAAAGGCGACTACGAGCAGTACTTC.

The chain links TRBV28 to TRBJ1-5; 8 bases map to TRBD1. Germline values: CDR1 MDHEN, CDR2 SYDVKM. J lost 6 bases, V lost 7 bases, and 8 bases had no gene match. The CDR3 consists of 14 residues. CDR3 sequence (DNA): TGTGCCAGCACCGGGACAGGTGGAGGTCAGCCCCAGCATTTT. Translating gives CASTGTGGGQPQHF.

The rearrangement links TRBV25-1 to TRBJ2-3; 9 nucleotides line up with TRBD2. Losses at the gene ends were 7 bases for V and 2 bases for J; bases not matched to a gene: 10. Germline-derived CDR1 and CDR2 are MGHDK and SYGVNS. The CDR3 spans 16 residues. The CDR3 DNA sequence: TGTGCCAGCACCGGGGGCGGGAGGGCCTACACAGATACGCAGTATTTT. It encodes CASTGGGRAYTDTQYF. Looking up the rest from reference TRBV25-1 and TRBJ2-3 gives the full variable domain: EADIYQTPRYLVIGTGKKITLECSQTMGHDKMYWYQQDPGMELHLIHYSYGVNSTEKGDLSSESTVSRIRTEHFPLTLESARPSHTSQYLCASTGGGRAYTDTQYFGPGTRLTVL.

The chain uses TRBV10-2 and TRBJ2-1; 9 bases line up with TRBD2. Germline-derived CDR1 and CDR2 are WSHSY and SAAADI. The V and J ends lost 7 bases and 6 bases, in that order; junction bases with no gene match: 7. The CDR3 is 14 residues long. Here the CDR3 reads CASMTGLALNEQFF. In DNA, the CDR3 is TGCGCCAGCATGACGGGACTAGCACTCAATGAGCAGTTCTTC.

This clone has a single count. The V call is TRBV7-9, the J call TRBJ1-2; perhaps TRBD1 as D (6 bases). The CDR3 totals 18 residues. V lost 0 bases and J lost 1, with 18 bases in between. Looked up from germline, CDR1 is SEHNR and CDR2 is FQNEAQ (reference sequence). CDR3 sequence: CASSLAGAGDLVNYGYTF. CDR3 sequence (DNA): TGTGCCAGCAGCTTAGCGGGAGCAGGGGACCTTGTTAACTATGGCTACACCTTC. Supplemented by reference TRBV7-9 and TRBJ1-2, the full variable domain reads DTGVSQNPRHKITKRGQNVTFRCDPISEHNRLYWYRQTLGQGPEFLTYFQNEAQLEKSRLLSDRFSAERPKGSFSTLEIQRTEQGDSAMYLCASSLAGAGDLVNYGYTFGSGTRLTVV.

The chain links TRBV13 to TRBJ2-3; 7 bases align to TRBD2. V gave up 1 base and J gave up 1 base; unmatched junction bases: 2. This CDR3 spans 15 amino acids. Germline lookup yields CDR1 PRHDT and CDR2 FYEKMQ (reference sequence). In DNA form, the CDR3 reads TGTGCCAGCAGCTTAGATCGGGGGGGCACAGATACGCAGTATTTT. It yields the protein CASSLDRGGTDTQYF.

The chain is built from TRBV29-1 and TRBJ1-1, with 7 bases lining up with TRBD1. V shed 6 bases, J shed 1 base, and the junction held 5 bases outside the gene matches. Germline V CDR1 and CDR2: SQVTM, ANQGSEA. This CDR3 spans 13 amino acids. The CDR3 sequence: CSVQGQENTEAFF. As DNA, the CDR3 is TGCAGCGTCCAAGGACAGGAGAACACTGAAGCTTTCTTT. Full variable domain (outside the CDR3, taken from reference TRBV29-1 and TRBJ1-1): SAVISQKPSRDICQRGTSLTIQCQVDSQVTMMFWYRQQPGQSLTLIATANQGSEATYESGFVIDKFPISRPNLTFSTLTVSNMSPEDSSIYLCSVQGQENTEAFFGQGTRLTVV.

The rearrangement uses TRBV6-5 and TRBJ2-7; TRBD1 aligns across 8 bases. The CDR3 runs 15 residues. The V gene's germline CDR1 is MNHEY and CDR2 SVGAGI. The trim removed 5 bases at V and 1 base at J, leaving 7 bases unmatched. The CDR3 region is CASSQDRGPSYEQYF. The CDR3 DNA follows: TGTGCCAGCAGTCAAGACAGGGGCCCTTCCTACGAGCAGTACTTC.

The chain has TRBV29-1 and TRBJ2-7, with TRBD2 identical over 8 bases. Germline CDR1 and CDR2: SQVTM and ANQGSEA. With 8 bases clipped from V and 4 bases from J, the junction kept 13 bases outside the gene matches. This CDR3 has 14 amino acids. The CDR3 loop is CSSSGGHRTYEQYF. The CDR3 DNA reads TGCAGCTCGAGCGGGGGACATAGAACTTACGAGCAGTACTTC.

The table lists this clone with a few counts. The chain joins TRBV5-4 to TRBJ2-1, with TRBD1 as a possible D gene (6 bases). Trimming left V 2 bases short and J 3 bases short, with 12 bases between. CDR3 size: 15 residues. CDR1 is SGHNT and CDR2 is YYREEE in the germline V gene (reference sequence). The CDR3 DNA reads as TGTGCCAGCAGCTTTAGGACAGCTAACTACAATGAGCAGTTCTTC. Translated, it gives CASSFRTANYNEQFF.

The chain uses TRBV2 and TRBJ1-2; weak D call: TRBD1 (6 bases). V was cut by 4 bases and J by 4 bases, with 7 bases left in between. Germline-derived CDR1 and CDR2 are SNHLY and FYNNEI. The CDR3 sequence is 12 residues long. CDR3 sequence (DNA): TGTGCCAGCAGTGGACAGGTCTATGGCTACACCTTC. It is translated as CASSGQVYGYTF.

The chain is built from TRBV10-3 and TRBJ2-3, with TRBD2 matching over 8 bases. J gave up 3 bases and V 0 bases, and 5 bases lay outside the gene matches. The CDR3 length is 16 residues. In germline, CDR1 is ENHRY, CDR2 SYGVKD. The CDR3 coding sequence is TGTGCCATCAGTGAGTCGAGCGGGAGAGAGACAGATACGCAGTATTTT. The encoded protein is CAISESSGRETDTQYF.